The 31 T cell receptor beta chains below come from one sample, sequenced in a study of T-cell memory formation after mild COVID-19. MiXCR was run by TCRdb on the 5' RACE reads, yielding one entry per CDR3 protein. The sample consists of a few hundred thousand distinct CDR3 sequences, about 20% of them appearing once. The sample was PBMCs or a T cell subset sorted from them (not recorded which). The receptors here all came from an adult woman who had mild COVID-19 (a few samples of this study predate the infection). Cell type and time point are not known.

This chain uses TRBV11-2 with TRBJ2-7, with 11 bases lining up with TRBD2. In germline, CDR1 is SGHAT, CDR2 FQNNGV. The CDR3 extends over 15 amino acids. V shed 6 bases, J shed 5 bases, and the junction held 9 bases outside the gene matches. The CDR3 nucleotides are TGTGCCAGCAGACGACTAGCGGGACTAGTTGACGAGCAGTACTTC. Translating it yields CASRRLAGLVDEQYF. Full variable domain (outside the CDR3, taken from reference TRBV11-2 and TRBJ2-7): EAGVAQSPRYKIIEKRQSVAFWCNPISGHATLYWYQQILGQGPKLLIQFQNNGVVDDSQLPKDRFSAERLKGVDSTLKIQPAKLEDSAVYLCASRRLAGLVDEQYFGPGTRLTVT.

This chain connects TRBV29-1 to TRBJ1-1; D not resolved. Trimming removed 1 base at V and 12 bases at J, with 15 bases between. CDR1 and CDR2 from the germline V gene are SQVTM and ANQGSEA. The CDR3 covers 12 residues. CDR3 region: CSVEGSEGRTFF. The CDR3 DNA reads TGCAGCGTTGAAGGATCGGAGGGTCGGACTTTCTTT.

The rearrangement joins TRBV7-2 to TRBJ1-5; D may be TRBD1 (5 bases). V lost 3 bases and J lost 7, with 19 bases in between. The CDR3 has 16 residues. The germline gives CDR1 SGHTA, CDR2 FQGNSA. The CDR3 coding sequence is TGTGCCAGCAGCTTGGAGATATTTAGGGGAGAGCAGCCCCAGCATTTT. Amino acids: CASSLEIFRGEQPQHF.

This chain connects TRBV18 to TRBJ2-3; D assignment may be TRBD1 or TRBD2 (6 bases each). The CDR3 contains 12 residues. V gave up 8 bases and J gave up 4 bases, with 10 bases separating them. CDR1 and CDR2 (germline): KGHSH, LQKENI. CDR3 DNA: TGTGCCAGCAACAGGGAGGCAGATACGCAGTATTTT. Translating gives CASNREADTQYF.

V is TRBV15 and J is TRBJ1-5; the match to TRBD1 covers 8 bases. V lost 3 bases and J lost 7; bases outside the gene matches: 8. The CDR3 loop spans 15 amino acids. CDR1 LNHNV and CDR2 YYDKDF come from the germline V gene (reference sequence). As DNA, the CDR3 is TGTGCCACCAGCAGCTCAGGGGGCTTTGAACAGCCCCAGCATTTT. It specifies CATSSSGGFEQPQHF.

This chain joins TRBV6-5 and TRBJ1-5; TRBD1 aligns across 8 bases. The V and J ends lost 8 bases and 9 bases, in that order; junction bases with no gene match: 15. Germline CDR1 reads MNHEY; CDR2 reads SVGAGI. The CDR3 consists of 15 residues. The CDR3 coding sequence is TGTGCCAGCCGTCGGGACAGGTTTACGATGTCGCCCCAGCATTTT. Translation: CASRRDRFTMSPQHF.

The chain recombines TRBV5-1 with TRBJ1-5; no definite D call. The CDR3 sequence is 14 residues long. V was trimmed by 0 bases and J by 4 bases, leaving 8 bases between them. Germline loops: CDR1 SGHRS, CDR2 YFSETQ. The CDR3 sequence is CASSLVGENQPQHF. The DNA for the CDR3 is TGCGCCAGCAGCTTGGTCGGGGAAAATCAGCCCCAGCATTTT.

V and J are TRBV12-3 or TRBV12-4 and TRBJ1-6; D may be TRBD1 (5 bases). The CDR3 extends over 15 amino acids. Trimming removed 5 bases at V and 9 bases at J, with 17 bases between. The CDR3 coding sequence is TGTGCCAGCAGTCCGGGGGGTAAGGGAACTTCACCCCTCCACTTT. Translating gives CASSPGGKGTSPLHF.

The V gene is TRBV15, the J gene TRBJ2-1; 8 nucleotides align to TRBD1. The J segment lost 3 bases and the V segment lost 1 base, leaving 5 bases of the junction unmatched. Germline V gene lookup returns CDR1 LNHNV and CDR2 YYDKDF (reference sequence). The CDR3 runs 16 residues. Written as DNA, the CDR3 is TGTGCCACCAGCAGAGGTGGGGACAGGTACTACAATGAGCAGTTCTTC. Protein sequence: CATSRGGDRYYNEQFF.

The chain combines TRBV15 with TRBJ2-5, with a tentative D call TRBD2 (5 bases). CDR1 is LNHNV and CDR2 is YYDKDF in the germline V gene (reference sequence). CDR3 length equals 15 residues. V was trimmed by 5 bases and J by 2 bases, leaving 15 bases between them. CDR3 residues: CATSRSEGPQETQYF. The CDR3 DNA reads as TGTGCCACCAGCCGTTCTGAGGGCCCTCAAGAGACCCAGTACTTC. The whole variable domain, filled in from reference TRBV15 and TRBJ2-5, reads DAMVIQNPRYQVTQFGKPVTLSCSQTLNHNVMYWYQQKSSQAPKLLFHYYDKDFNNEADTPDNFQSRRPNTSFCFLDIRSPGLGDTAMYLCATSRSEGPQETQYFGPGTRLLVL.

This clonotype has only a few counts. The genes are TRBV7-2 and TRBJ1-4; TRBD1 aligns across 7 bases. The J segment lost 7 bases and the V segment lost 5 bases, leaving 4 bases of the junction unmatched. Germline V gives CDR1 SGHTA, CDR2 FQGNSA. The CDR3 sequence is 13 residues long. The CDR3, as DNA: TGTGCCAGCAGCATTGGGACAGCTGAAAAACTGTTTTTT. Its translation: CASSIGTAEKLFF. Filled out from reference TRBV7-2 and TRBJ1-4, the complete variable domain reads GAGVSQSPSNKVTEKGKDVELRCDPISGHTALYWYRQSLGQGLEFLIYFQGNSAPDKSGLPSDRFSAERTGGSVSTLTIQRTQQEDSAVYLCASSIGTAEKLFFGSGTQLSVL.

J is TRBJ2-1 and V is TRBV24-1; perhaps D is TRBD1 or TRBD2 (5 bases each). V shed 9 bases and J shed 13 bases, with 18 bases lying between them. CDR1 KGHDR and CDR2 SFDVKD come from the germline V gene. The CDR3 extends over 12 amino acids. This chain's CDR3 is CATGLGTSDQFF. CDR3 DNA: TGTGCCACCGGTCTTGGGACGTCTGATCAGTTCTTC.

J is TRBJ2-1 and V is TRBV4-1, with no clear D. There are 12 residues in the CDR3. Germline V gene lookup returns CDR1 MGHRA and CDR2 YSYEKL. The V end lost 1 base, the J end lost 8 bases, and 6 bases lay between the germline ends. Here the CDR3 DNA reads TGCGCCAGCAGCCAAGCCCGGGATGAGCAGTTCTTC. This translates into CASSQARDEQFF.

This clonotype was observed a handful of times. The chain has TRBV11-3 and TRBJ2-5; possible D gene TRBD1, 6 bases. The germline gives CDR1 SGHNT, CDR2 YENEEA. This CDR3 has 13 amino acids. V was pared by 6 bases and J by 5 bases, with 13 bases between. For the CDR3, the DNA is TGTGCCAGCAGACAAACAGGGAGCGAGACCCAGTACTTC. Protein product: CASRQTGSETQYF. The full variable domain, with the rest looked up from reference TRBV11-3 and TRBJ2-5, is EAGVVQSPRYKIIEKKQPVAFWCNPISGHNTLYWYLQNLGQGPELLIRYENEEAVDDSQLPKDRFSAERLKGVDSTLKIQPAELGDSAVYLCASRQTGSETQYFGPGTRLLVL.

The chain carries TRBV2 and TRBJ2-7; TRBD2 is a possible D gene (6 bases). The CDR3 runs to 13 residues. The V end was cut by 6 bases, the J end by 3 bases, with 12 bases between. From germline, CDR1 is SNHLY and CDR2 FYNNEI. The DNA for the CDR3 is TGTGCCAGCAGGTGGGGGGAGAACTACGAGCAGTACTTC. This gives the protein CASRWGENYEQYF. Full variable domain (outside the CDR3, taken from reference TRBV2 and TRBJ2-7): EPEVTQTPSHQVTQMGQEVILRCVPISNHLYFYWYRQILGQKVEFLVSFYNNEISEKSEIFDDQFSVERPDGSNFTLKIRSTKLEDSAMYFCASRWGENYEQYFGPGTRLTVT.

This clonotype was seen a handful of times. The CDR3: CASSYGGRGEQFF. The CDR3 DNA sequence: TGTGCCAGCAGTTACGGCGGGAGGGGTGAGCAGTTCTTC. The chain couples TRBV6-5 to TRBJ2-1; 9 nucleotides match TRBD2. The germline V gene encodes CDR1 MNHEY and CDR2 SVGAGI. J was trimmed by 9 bases and V by 2 bases; bases with no gene match: 2. The CDR3 runs 13 residues.

J is TRBJ1-2 and V is TRBV6-2 or TRBV6-3; TRBD1 agrees at 10 bases. The V gene's germline CDR1 is MNHEY and CDR2 SVGEGT. The CDR3 length is 15 residues. V shed 0 bases and J 7 bases; nucleotides not matched to a gene: 5. In DNA form, the CDR3 reads TGTGCCAGCAGTTACTCCCGACAGGGGGCAAGTGGCTACACCTTC. Its protein is CASSYSRQGASGYTF.

This rearrangement joins TRBV7-9 to TRBJ1-5, with 8 bases fitting TRBD1. V lost 5 bases, J lost 6 bases, and 6 bases stayed unmatched. Germline V gene data show CDR1 as SEHNR and CDR2 as FQNEAQ (reference sequence). The CDR3 runs 14 residues. The CDR3 nucleotides read TGTGCCAGCAGCGGAGGACAGGGCTGTCAGCCCCAGCATTTT. It is translated as CASSGGQGCQPQHF. Combining the CDR3 with reference TRBV7-9 and TRBJ1-5 gives the whole variable domain DTGVSQNPRHKITKRGQNVTFRCDPISEHNRLYWYRQTLGQGPEFLTYFQNEAQLEKSRLLSDRFSAERPKGSFSTLEIQRTEQGDSAMYLCASSGGQGCQPQHFGDGTRLSIL.

This clonotype showed up just a few times. The rearrangement links TRBV5-5 to TRBJ2-2; D is unresolved. Germline V gene sequence: CDR1 SGHKS, CDR2 YYEKEE (reference sequence). V lost 0 bases, J lost 1 base, and 7 bases lay in between. The CDR3 has 15 amino acids. The CDR3: CASSLVGENTGELFF. The CDR3 bases are TGTGCCAGCAGCTTGGTTGGGGAGAACACCGGGGAGCTGTTTTTT.

This chain uses TRBV15 with TRBJ2-1; the match to TRBD2 covers 9 bases. This CDR3 comprises 15 residues. CDR1 is LNHNV, CDR2 YYDKDF, per germline (reference sequence). After removal of 3 bases from V and 4 bases from J, the junction contained 4 bases not matched to a gene. The CDR3, as DNA: TGTGCCACCAGCAGTAGGCTAGCGGGGTACAATGAGCAGTTCTTC. It translates to CATSSRLAGYNEQFF. Looking up the rest from reference TRBV15 and TRBJ2-1 gives the full variable domain: DAMVIQNPRYQVTQFGKPVTLSCSQTLNHNVMYWYQQKSSQAPKLLFHYYDKDFNNEADTPDNFQSRRPNTSFCFLDIRSPGLGDTAMYLCATSSRLAGYNEQFFGPGTRLTVL.

The sample holds a few counts of this clonotype. This chain joins TRBV5-1 and TRBJ1-1; no reliable D call. Trimming took 9 bases from V and 1 from J, leaving 13 bases between them. This CDR3 spans 13 amino acids. Germline V gene data show CDR1 as SGHRS and CDR2 as YFSETQ. CDR3 sequence: CATRAGSNTEAFF. The CDR3 region has the DNA TGCGCCACTCGAGCGGGATCGAACACTGAAGCTTTCTTT.

This clonotype was found a few times. The gene calls are TRBV20-1 and TRBJ1-5, with a weak D call TRBD1 (5 bases). This CDR3 spans 15 amino acids. V was shortened by 1 base and J by 0 bases, with 10 bases between the two germline ends. CDR1 DFQATT and CDR2 SNEGSKA come from the germline V gene (reference sequence). The CDR3 DNA sequence: TGCAGTGCTAGAGTTTGGGGGAATAGCAATCAGCCCCAGCATTTT. This gives the protein CSARVWGNSNQPQHF.

This chain joins TRBV7-9 and TRBJ2-7; either TRBD1 or TRBD2 may supply D (5 bases each). Trimming removed 4 bases from V and 3 bases from J, with 13 bases in between. This CDR3 is 14 amino acids long. The germline V gene has CDR1 SEHNR and CDR2 FQNEAQ (reference sequence). The CDR3 coding sequence is TGTGCCAGCAGCTCCGTCAGGGAGATCTACGAGCAGTACTTC. Its translation is CASSSVREIYEQYF.

The chain carries TRBV14 and TRBJ2-7; TRBD1 matches at 10 bases. Trimming removed 1 base from V and 3 bases from J; junction bases left unmatched: 6. CDR3 size: 16 residues. CDR1 SGHDN and CDR2 FVKESK come from the germline V gene. CDR3 sequence reads: CASSQAWTGGFYEQYF. The CDR3 region has the DNA TGTGCCAGCAGCCAAGCCTGGACAGGGGGATTCTACGAGCAGTACTTC.

A few counts support this clonotype. This chain joins TRBV11-2 and TRBJ2-1; possibly TRBD2 for D (6 bases). The CDR3 totals 16 residues. CDR1 is SGHAT and CDR2 is FQNNGV in the germline V gene. Trimming cost V 5 bases and J 0 bases, with 14 bases left between them. The CDR3 bases are TGTGCCAGCAGCCCTATCGGGGGAAGCTCCTACAATGAGCAGTTCTTC. Encoded protein: CASSPIGGSSYNEQFF.

This clonotype was counted at least ten times. The gene calls are TRBV7-2 and TRBJ1-5; D unresolved. Trimming took 1 base from V and 1 from J, leaving 5 bases between them. CDR3 length: 14 residues. The germline CDR1 and CDR2 sequences are SGHTA and FQGNSA. The CDR3 sequence is CASSLGQSNQPQHF. The CDR3 nucleotides are TGTGCCAGCAGCTTAGGGCAGAGCAATCAGCCCCAGCATTTT.

This clonotype was counted ten times or more. J is TRBJ1-1 and V is TRBV5-5; D is perhaps TRBD1 (5 bases). CDR1 and CDR2 (germline): SGHKS, YYEKEE (reference sequence). Deletions cut 4 bases from V and 9 bases from J, with 13 bases between. The CDR3 consists of 12 residues. In nucleotides, the CDR3 is TGTGCCAGCAGCCCCTGGGCAGGGAAAGCTTTCTTT. This codes for CASSPWAGKAFF.

The rearrangement uses TRBV27 and TRBJ2-1; maybe TRBD2 (6 bases). The V gene lost 6 bases and the J gene lost 5 bases, with 14 bases spanning the gap. Germline V CDR1 and CDR2: MNHEY, SMNVEV (reference sequence). The CDR3 sequence is 14 residues long. This chain's CDR3 is CASRPGENNNEQFF. CDR3 in DNA: TGTGCCAGCAGACCGGGAGAGAATAACAATGAGCAGTTCTTC.

This clonotype showed up just a few times. The V call is TRBV11-3, the J call TRBJ1-6, with 10 nucleotides matching TRBD1. Germline CDR1 reads SGHNT; CDR2 reads YENEEA. J was trimmed by 3 bases and V by 4 bases; bases with no gene match: 6. The length of the CDR3 is 17 residues. The CDR3 region is CASSSRDRGFYNSPLHF. The CDR3 nucleotides read TGTGCCAGCAGCTCCCGGGACAGGGGCTTCTATAATTCACCCCTCCACTTT.

This chain uses TRBV12-3 or TRBV12-4 with TRBJ2-7; 10 bases fit TRBD2. V was clipped by 4 bases and J by 0 bases; unmatched bases: 3. The CDR3 loop spans 15 amino acids. CDR3 DNA: TGTGCCAGCAGTTCAGCGGGAGGGACCTCCTACGAGCAGTACTTC. This gives the protein CASSSAGGTSYEQYF.

This chain links TRBV6-5 with TRBJ1-2; 9 bases align to TRBD1. V lost 7 bases, J lost 7 bases, and 10 bases stayed unmatched. Germline CDR1 MNHEY, CDR2 SVGAGI. The CDR3 consists of 14 residues. For the CDR3, the DNA is TGTGCCAGCATCCCTCGAGGGACAGGGACTGGCTACACCTTC. Translation: CASIPRGTGTGYTF.